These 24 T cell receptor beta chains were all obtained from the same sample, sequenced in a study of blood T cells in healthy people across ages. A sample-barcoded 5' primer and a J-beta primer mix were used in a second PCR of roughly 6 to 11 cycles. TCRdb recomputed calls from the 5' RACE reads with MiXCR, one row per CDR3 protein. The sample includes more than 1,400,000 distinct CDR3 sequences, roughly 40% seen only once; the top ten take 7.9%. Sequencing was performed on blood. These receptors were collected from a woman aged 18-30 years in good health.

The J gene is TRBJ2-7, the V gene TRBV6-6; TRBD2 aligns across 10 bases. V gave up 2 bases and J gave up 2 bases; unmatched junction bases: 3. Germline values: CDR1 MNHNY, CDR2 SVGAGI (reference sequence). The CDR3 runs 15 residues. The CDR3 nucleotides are TGTGCCAGCAGTTACCCCCTAGCGGGGGCCTACGAGCAGTACTTC. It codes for CASSYPLAGAYEQYF.

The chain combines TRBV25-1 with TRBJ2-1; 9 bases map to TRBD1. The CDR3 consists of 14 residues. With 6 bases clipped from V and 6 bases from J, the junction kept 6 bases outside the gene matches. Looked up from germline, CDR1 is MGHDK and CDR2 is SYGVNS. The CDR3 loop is CASRGETGGNEQFF. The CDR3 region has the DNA TGTGCCAGCAGGGGAGAGACAGGGGGCAATGAGCAGTTCTTC.

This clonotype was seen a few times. The CDR3 loop is CASSAPLAGVTDTQYF. CDR3 DNA: TGTGCCAGCAGTGCCCCCTTAGCGGGAGTCACAGATACGCAGTATTTT. The genes are TRBV25-1 and TRBJ2-3; 9 bases map to TRBD2. Germline V CDR1 and CDR2: MGHDK, SYGVNS. The CDR3 is 16 amino acids. The V and J ends lost 4 bases and 2 bases, in that order; junction bases with no gene match: 7.

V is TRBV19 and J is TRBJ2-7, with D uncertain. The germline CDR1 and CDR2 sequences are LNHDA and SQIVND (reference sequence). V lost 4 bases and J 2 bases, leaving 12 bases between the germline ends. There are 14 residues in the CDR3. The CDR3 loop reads CASSTPGQAYEQYF. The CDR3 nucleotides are TGTGCCAGTAGTACCCCGGGTCAGGCCTACGAGCAGTACTTC.

The CDR3 bases are TGTGCCAGCGGTCGACTAGCGGGAGGGAGGGAGCTGTTTTTT. Its protein is CASGRLAGGRELFF. The chain carries TRBV6-2 or TRBV6-3 and TRBJ2-2, with 14 bases fitting TRBD2. From germline, CDR1 is MNHEY and CDR2 SVGEGT. This CDR3 comprises 14 residues. With V trimmed by 8 bases and J by 9 bases, 5 bases remained unmatched.

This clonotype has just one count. CDR3 region: CSAPPGHNTGELFF. CDR3 bases: TGCAGTGCTCCCCCGGGCCATAACACCGGGGAGCTGTTTTTT. The chain recombines TRBV20-1 with TRBJ2-2; D not certain. The V gene lost 5 bases and the J gene lost 2 bases, with 12 bases spanning the gap. Germline V gene sequence: CDR1 DFQATT, CDR2 SNEGSKA (reference sequence). The CDR3 consists of 14 residues.

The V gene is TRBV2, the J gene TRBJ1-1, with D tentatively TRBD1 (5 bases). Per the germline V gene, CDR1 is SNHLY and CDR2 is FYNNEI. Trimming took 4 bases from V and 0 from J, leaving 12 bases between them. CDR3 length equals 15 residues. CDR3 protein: CASSGSGTLNTEAFF. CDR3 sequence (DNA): TGTGCCAGCAGTGGAAGCGGGACTTTGAACACTGAAGCTTTCTTT. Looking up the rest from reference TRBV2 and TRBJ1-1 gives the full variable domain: EPEVTQTPSHQVTQMGQEVILRCVPISNHLYFYWYRQILGQKVEFLVSFYNNEISEKSEIFDDQFSVERPDGSNFTLKIRSTKLEDSAMYFCASSGSGTLNTEAFFGQGTRLTVV.

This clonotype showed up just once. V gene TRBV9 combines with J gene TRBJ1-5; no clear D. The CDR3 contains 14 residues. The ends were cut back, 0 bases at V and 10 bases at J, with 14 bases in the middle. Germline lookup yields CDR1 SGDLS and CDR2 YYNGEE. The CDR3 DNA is TGTGCCAGCAGCGTAGATGGGATGAGGGCCCCCCAGCATTTT. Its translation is CASSVDGMRAPQHF.

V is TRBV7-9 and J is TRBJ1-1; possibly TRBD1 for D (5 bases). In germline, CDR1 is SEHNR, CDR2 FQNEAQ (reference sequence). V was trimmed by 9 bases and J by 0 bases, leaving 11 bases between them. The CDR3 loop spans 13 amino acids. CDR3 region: CASMGRLNTEAFF. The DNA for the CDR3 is TGTGCCAGTATGGGACGCTTGAACACTGAAGCTTTCTTT.

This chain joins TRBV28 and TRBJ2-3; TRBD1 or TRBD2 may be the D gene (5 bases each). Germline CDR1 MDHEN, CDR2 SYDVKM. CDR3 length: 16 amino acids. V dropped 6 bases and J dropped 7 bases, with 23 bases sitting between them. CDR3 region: CASRLPGTFGSNTQYF. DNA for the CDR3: TGTGCCAGCAGGTTACCAGGGACCTTTGGCTCCAATACGCAGTATTTT.

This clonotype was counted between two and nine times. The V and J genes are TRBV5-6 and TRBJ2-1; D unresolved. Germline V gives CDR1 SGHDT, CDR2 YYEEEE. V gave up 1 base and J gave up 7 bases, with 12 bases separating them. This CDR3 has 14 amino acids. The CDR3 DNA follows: TGTGCCAGCAGCTTGACCCGGTTGGGGAATGAGCAGTTCTTC. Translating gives CASSLTRLGNEQFF.

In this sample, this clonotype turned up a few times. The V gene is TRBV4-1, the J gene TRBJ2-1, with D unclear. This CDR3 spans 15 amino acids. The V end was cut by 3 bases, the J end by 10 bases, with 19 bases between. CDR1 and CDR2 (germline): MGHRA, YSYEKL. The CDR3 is CASSHHGSPAEEQFF. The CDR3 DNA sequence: TGCGCCAGCAGCCACCACGGGTCACCGGCGGAAGAGCAGTTCTTC.

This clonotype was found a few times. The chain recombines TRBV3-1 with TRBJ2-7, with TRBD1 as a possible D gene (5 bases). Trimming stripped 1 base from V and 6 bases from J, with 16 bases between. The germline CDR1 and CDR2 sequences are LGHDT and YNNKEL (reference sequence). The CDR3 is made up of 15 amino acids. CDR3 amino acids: CASSQAGQGNSEQYF. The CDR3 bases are TGTGCCAGCAGCCAAGCCGGTCAGGGAAATTCCGAGCAGTACTTC.

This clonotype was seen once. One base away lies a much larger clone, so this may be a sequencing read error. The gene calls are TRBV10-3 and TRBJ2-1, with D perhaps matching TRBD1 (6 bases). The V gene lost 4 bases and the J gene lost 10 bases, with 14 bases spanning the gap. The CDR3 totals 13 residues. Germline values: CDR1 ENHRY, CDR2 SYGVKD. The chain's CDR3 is CAISGGTSYEQFF. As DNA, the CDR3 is TGTGCCATCAGTGGGGGGACAAGTTACGAGCAGTTCTTC.

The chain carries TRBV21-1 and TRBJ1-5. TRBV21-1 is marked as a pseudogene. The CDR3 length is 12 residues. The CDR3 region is CASGFGRTLQHF. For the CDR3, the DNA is TGTGCCAGCGGATTCGGACGGACCCTCCAGCATTTT.

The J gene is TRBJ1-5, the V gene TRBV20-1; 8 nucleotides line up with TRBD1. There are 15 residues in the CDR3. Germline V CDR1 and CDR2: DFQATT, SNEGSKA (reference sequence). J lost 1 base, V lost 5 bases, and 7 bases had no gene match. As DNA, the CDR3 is TGCAGTGCTCTCGACAGGGGTCGGAGCAATCAGCCCCAGCATTTT. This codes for CSALDRGRSNQPQHF.

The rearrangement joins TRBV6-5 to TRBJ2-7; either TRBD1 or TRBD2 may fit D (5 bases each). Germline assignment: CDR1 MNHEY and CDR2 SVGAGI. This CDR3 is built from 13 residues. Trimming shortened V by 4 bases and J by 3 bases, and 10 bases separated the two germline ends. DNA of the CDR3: TGTGCCAGCAGTTTGGGACGGTTCTACGAGCAGTACTTC. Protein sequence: CASSLGRFYEQYF.

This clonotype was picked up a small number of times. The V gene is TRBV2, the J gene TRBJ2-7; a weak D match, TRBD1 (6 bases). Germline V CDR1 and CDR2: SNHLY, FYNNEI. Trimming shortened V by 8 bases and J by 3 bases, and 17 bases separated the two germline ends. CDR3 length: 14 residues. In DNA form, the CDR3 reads TGTGCCAGCCACGTTCCGGGACACCGCTACGAGCAGTACTTC. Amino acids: CASHVPGHRYEQYF. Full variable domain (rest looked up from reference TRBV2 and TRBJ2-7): EPEVTQTPSHQVTQMGQEVILRCVPISNHLYFYWYRQILGQKVEFLVSFYNNEISEKSEIFDDQFSVERPDGSNFTLKIRSTKLEDSAMYFCASHVPGHRYEQYFGPGTRLTVT.

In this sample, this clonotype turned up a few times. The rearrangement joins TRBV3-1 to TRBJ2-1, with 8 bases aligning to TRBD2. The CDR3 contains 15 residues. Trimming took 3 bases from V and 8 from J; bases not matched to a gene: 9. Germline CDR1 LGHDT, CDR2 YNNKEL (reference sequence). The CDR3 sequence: CASSHAREGQDEQFF. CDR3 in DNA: TGTGCCAGCAGCCACGCTCGGGAGGGCCAGGATGAGCAGTTCTTC.

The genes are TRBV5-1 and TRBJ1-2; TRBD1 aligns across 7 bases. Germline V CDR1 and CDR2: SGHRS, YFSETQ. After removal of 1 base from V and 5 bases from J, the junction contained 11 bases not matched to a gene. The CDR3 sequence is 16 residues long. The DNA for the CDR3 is TGCGCCAGCAGCTTGTCAGGGACAGAGCCTAGGTATGGCTACACCTTC. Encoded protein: CASSLSGTEPRYGYTF.

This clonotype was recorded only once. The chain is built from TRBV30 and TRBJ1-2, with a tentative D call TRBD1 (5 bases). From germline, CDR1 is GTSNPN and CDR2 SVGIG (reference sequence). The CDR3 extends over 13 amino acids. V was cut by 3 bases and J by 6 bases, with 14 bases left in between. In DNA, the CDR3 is TGTGCCTGGAGCGAGGGACTCTATAATGGCTACACCTTC. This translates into CAWSEGLYNGYTF.

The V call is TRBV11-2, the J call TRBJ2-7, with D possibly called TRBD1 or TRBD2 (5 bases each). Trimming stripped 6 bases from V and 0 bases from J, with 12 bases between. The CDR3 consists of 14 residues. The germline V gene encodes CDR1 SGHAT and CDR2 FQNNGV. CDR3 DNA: TGTGCCAGCAGGCGTTCCGGGACCTCCTACGAGCAGTACTTC. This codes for CASRRSGTSYEQYF.

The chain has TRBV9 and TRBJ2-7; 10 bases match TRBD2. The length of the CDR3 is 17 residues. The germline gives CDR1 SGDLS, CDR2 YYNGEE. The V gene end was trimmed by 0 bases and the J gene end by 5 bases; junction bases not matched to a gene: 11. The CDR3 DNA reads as TGTGCCAGCAGCGTAGGTCTAGCGGGAGCCAGTCGGGACGAGCAGTACTTC. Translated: CASSVGLAGASRDEQYF.

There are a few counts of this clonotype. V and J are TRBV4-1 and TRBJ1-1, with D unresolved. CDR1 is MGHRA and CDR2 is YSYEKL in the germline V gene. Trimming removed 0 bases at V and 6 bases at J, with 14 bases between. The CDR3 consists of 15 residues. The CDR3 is CASSQEGYRASEAFF. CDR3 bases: TGCGCCAGCAGCCAAGAAGGGTACCGGGCTTCTGAAGCTTTCTTT.